This passage covers 16 T cell receptor beta chains from one sample sequenced in a study of technical replicates of blood from several donors. Assay: immunoSEQ multiplex PCR; the TCRdb copy retains only in-frame clones and omits some. The table records tens of thousands of clones, 96% of them present only once. The specimen was T cells isolated from PBMCs. The receptors originated from a human donor in good health.

A word on this clone: This specimen includes other DNA sequences encoding the same CDR3. This chain joins TRBV18 and TRBJ1-5; possibly TRBD1 for D (5 bases). CDR3 length equals 14 residues. Germline V lookup: CDR1 KGHSH, CDR2 LQKENI. The V end lost 1 base, the J end lost 3 bases, and 7 bases lay between the germline ends. The CDR3: CASSPQGSNQPQHF. CDR3 coding DNA: TGTGCCAGCTCACCACAGGGGTCCAATCAGCCCCAGCATTTT. The full variable domain, its missing parts supplied by reference TRBV18 and TRBJ1-5, is NAGVMQNPRHLVRRRGQEARLRCSPMKGHSHVYWYRQLPEEGLKFMVYLQKENIIDESGMPKERFSAEFPKEGPSILRIQQVVRGDSAAYFCASSPQGSNQPQHFGDGTRLSIL.

The rearrangement joins TRBV6-5 to TRBJ2-7; no definite D call. V lost 6 bases to trimming and J lost 0 bases, with 9 bases between them. From germline, CDR1 is MNHEY and CDR2 SVGAGI. The CDR3 is made up of 13 amino acids. CDR3 nucleotide sequence: TGTGCCAGCAGCTTCGGGTTCTCCTACGAGCAGTACTTC. It is translated as CASSFGFSYEQYF.

J is TRBJ2-7 and V is TRBV2, with 10 bases fitting TRBD2. Per the germline V gene, CDR1 is SNHLY and CDR2 is FYNNEI. The CDR3 consists of 13 residues. The ends lost 7 bases at V and 5 bases at J; junction bases unmatched: 5. This CDR3 reads CASMLLAGNEQYF. In DNA, the CDR3 is TGTGCCAGCATGTTACTAGCGGGAAACGAGCAGTACTTC.

V and J are TRBV6-1 and TRBJ2-7; a weak D match, TRBD2 (6 bases). V shed 3 bases and J shed 2 bases, with 11 bases lying between them. CDR1 MNHNS and CDR2 SASEGT come from the germline V gene. The CDR3 covers 14 residues. As DNA, the CDR3 is TGTGCCAGCAGTGACCCGCAGCGGGCCTACGAGCAGTACTTC. Protein product: CASSDPQRAYEQYF.

The rearrangement uses TRBV19 and TRBJ2-1, with 11 bases fitting TRBD2. Germline CDR1 LNHDA, CDR2 SQIVND (reference sequence). Trimming took 5 bases from V and 6 from J; bases not matched to a gene: 6. This CDR3 is built from 15 residues. The CDR3, as DNA: TGTGCCAGTAGTGTACTAGCGGGAGTCTCCAATGAGCAGTTCTTC. Protein: CASSVLAGVSNEQFF. Using reference TRBV19 and TRBJ2-1 for the parts outside the CDR3, the full variable domain is DGGITQSPKYLFRKEGQNVTLSCEQNLNHDAMYWYRQDPGQGLRLIYYSQIVNDFQKGDIAEGYSVSREKKESFPLTVTSAQKNPTAFYLCASSVLAGVSNEQFFGPGTRLTVL.

The V and J genes are TRBV14 and TRBJ1-4; the match to TRBD1 covers 8 bases. The germline CDR1 and CDR2 sequences are SGHDN and FVKESK. The CDR3 contains 14 residues. V gave up 4 bases and J gave up 6 bases; unmatched junction bases: 4. CDR3 nucleotides: TGTGCCAGCAGCCTAAGACAGGGGCATGAAAAACTGTTTTTT. It encodes CASSLRQGHEKLFF.

V gene TRBV11-2 combines with J gene TRBJ2-5; D is unresolved. The germline CDR1 and CDR2 sequences are SGHAT and FQNNGV. V lost 5 bases to trimming and J lost 2 bases, with 15 bases between them. This CDR3 contains 15 residues. The chain's CDR3 is CASSPRLQNQETQYF. The CDR3 DNA is TGTGCCAGCAGCCCCCGCCTACAGAATCAAGAGACCCAGTACTTC.

The rearrangement uses TRBV4-3 and TRBJ2-2, with D maybe TRBD1 (6 bases). Between the trimmed V and J ends, which lost 0 bases and 10 bases, there was a span of 15 bases. This CDR3 is 15 amino acids long. CDR1 LGHNA and CDR2 YSLEER come from the germline V gene. The CDR3 sequence: CASSQDPGRDTELFF. The CDR3 region has the DNA TGCGCCAGCAGCCAAGATCCGGGACGGGACACGGAGCTGTTTTTT.

This chain links TRBV25-1 with TRBJ2-2, with 10 bases lining up with TRBD1. Germline CDR1 and CDR2: MGHDK and SYGVNS. Trimming at V came to 2 bases and at J to 7 bases, leaving 4 bases not matched to a gene. This CDR3 contains 15 residues. The CDR3 reads CASSEAGQGHGELFF. The CDR3 DNA reads TGTGCCAGCAGTGAAGCGGGACAGGGGCACGGGGAGCTGTTTTTT.

This chain links TRBV5-4 with TRBJ1-3; 7 positions match TRBD1. Germline V gene data show CDR1 as SGHNT and CDR2 as YYREEE (reference sequence). J lost 4 bases, V lost 4 bases, and 8 bases had no gene match. This CDR3 has 15 amino acids. This chain's CDR3 is CASSQRTGAGNTIYF. CDR3 DNA: TGTGCCAGCAGCCAAAGAACAGGGGCGGGAAACACCATATATTTT.

The chain carries TRBV7-2 and TRBJ2-5; weak D call: TRBD1 (6 bases). The CDR3 runs 12 residues. V was cut by 5 bases and J by 5 bases, with 9 bases left in between. Germline V lookup: CDR1 SGHTA, CDR2 FQGNSA. CDR3 nucleotide sequence: TGTGCCAGCAGCACCCAGGGGGAGACCCAGTACTTC. It encodes CASSTQGETQYF.

V is TRBV29-1 and J is TRBJ2-2; TRBD2 agrees at 9 bases. The V and J ends lost 4 bases and 5 bases, in that order; junction bases with no gene match: 2. The CDR3 extends over 13 amino acids. Germline CDR1 is SQVTM and CDR2 is ANQGSEA. CDR3 amino acids: CSVGGRETGELFF. CDR3 coding DNA: TGCAGCGTTGGCGGGAGGGAGACCGGGGAGCTGTTTTTT.

J is TRBJ2-7 and V is TRBV28; 12 bases match TRBD2. The J segment lost 4 bases and the V segment lost 6 bases, leaving 10 bases of the junction unmatched. CDR3 length: 16 amino acids. Germline assignment: CDR1 MDHEN and CDR2 SYDVKM. CDR3 region: CASSESSGRAKYEQYF. The CDR3 nucleotides read TGTGCCAGCAGCGAATCTAGCGGGAGGGCAAAGTACGAGCAGTACTTC.

This chain uses TRBV6-1 with TRBJ2-1, with D possibly being TRBD1 (7 bases). CDR1 is MNHNS and CDR2 is SASEGT in the germline V gene. CDR3 length: 15 amino acids. Deletions cut 7 bases from V and 7 bases from J, with 20 bases between. The CDR3 coding sequence is TGTGCCAGCACCGAGGGGGCAGGGGGGTGGAATGAGCAGTTCTTC. Protein product: CASTEGAGGWNEQFF.

The V and J genes are TRBV28 and TRBJ2-1; 10 bases are a match to TRBD1. V shed 4 bases and J 4 bases; nucleotides not matched to a gene: 4. The germline V gene encodes CDR1 MDHEN and CDR2 SYDVKM. The CDR3 totals 15 residues. The CDR3 is CASSSWTGGYNEQFF. As DNA, the CDR3 is TGTGCCAGCAGTTCATGGACAGGGGGTTACAATGAGCAGTTCTTC.

The rearrangement links TRBV28 to TRBJ1-5; TRBD1 aligns across 10 bases. The CDR3 covers 15 residues. Germline CDR1 MDHEN, CDR2 SYDVKM. V gave up 5 bases and J gave up 4 bases; unmatched junction bases: 5. The CDR3 region is CASSPPGQGNQPQHF. The CDR3 nucleotides read TGTGCCAGCAGTCCCCCGGGACAGGGGAATCAGCCCCAGCATTTT.